The 22 T cell receptor beta chains in this list originate from one sample, sequenced in a study of T cell responses to AZD1222 COVID-19 vaccine. Profiling relied on immunoSEQ multiplex PCR, and the TCRdb table lists in-frame clones only, not all of them. The sample records roughly 120,000 clones, 88% being singletons. This specimen was peripheral blood, taken on day 0 of AZD1222 vaccination. The receptors shown here come from an adult in good health.

The chain recombines TRBV3-1 (or the pseudogene TRBV3-2) with TRBJ2-5; D call uncertain. Trimming cost V 5 bases and J 4 bases, with 14 bases left between them. Per germline, CDR1 LGHDT and CDR2 YNNKEL (reference sequence). CDR3 length: 14 residues. CDR3 DNA sequence: TGTGCCAGCAGCTTTCAACTTGGTCCAGAGACCCAGTACTTC. Its protein is CASSFQLGPETQYF.

This clone came up once. V usage is TRBV12-3 or TRBV12-4 and J usage is TRBJ1-2; D gene uncertain. There are 13 residues in the CDR3. V was trimmed by 6 bases and J by 2 bases, leaving 10 bases between them. Here the CDR3 DNA reads TGTGCCAGCAGCCCGGTCTCAAACTATGGCTACACCTTC. Translated, it gives CASSPVSNYGYTF.

The rearrangement joins TRBV3-1 (or the pseudogene TRBV3-2) to TRBJ2-7, with 7 bases identical to TRBD1. The CDR3 has 16 residues. Per germline, CDR1 LGHDT and CDR2 YNNKEL (reference sequence). J gave up 6 bases and V 1 base, and 12 bases lay outside the gene matches. The CDR3 sequence is CASSQAYGTVSFEQYF. The CDR3 coding sequence is TGTGCCAGCAGCCAAGCATACGGGACAGTGAGCTTCGAGCAGTACTTC.

CDR3 region: CASSLFWSYGYTF. The CDR3 DNA sequence: TGTGCCAGCAGCTTGTTCTGGTCCTATGGCTACACCTTC. The chain combines TRBV5-4 with TRBJ1-2; D is ambiguous. Germline loops: CDR1 SGHNT, CDR2 YYREEE (reference sequence). The CDR3 is 13 amino acids. The V and J ends lost 1 base and 4 bases respectively, with 8 bases between them. The variable domain in full, with the rest retrieved from reference TRBV5-4 and TRBJ1-2, is ETGVTQSPTHLIKTRGQQVTLRCSSQSGHNTVSWYQQALGQGPQFIFQYYREEENGRGNFPPRFSGLQFPNYSSELNVNALELDDSALYLCASSLFWSYGYTFGSGTRLTVV.

This chain connects TRBV19 to TRBJ1-4; 9 bases match TRBD1. The CDR3 is made up of 17 amino acids. V trimming: 4 bases; J trimming: 5 bases; junction bases outside the gene matches: 11. The germline V gene encodes CDR1 LNHDA and CDR2 SQIVND (reference sequence). The CDR3 loop is CASSTRRGGTGNEKLFF. CDR3 nucleotides: TGTGCCAGTAGTACCCGAAGGGGCGGGACAGGGAATGAAAAACTGTTTTTT. The full variable domain, completed using reference TRBV19 and TRBJ1-4, is DGGITQSPKYLFRKEGQNVTLSCEQNLNHDAMYWYRQDPGQGLRLIYYSQIVNDFQKGDIAEGYSVSREKKESFPLTVTSAQKNPTAFYLCASSTRRGGTGNEKLFFGSGTQLSVL.

The rearrangement uses TRBV5-4 and TRBJ2-7; no definite D call. The germline V and J ends were trimmed by 0 bases and 7 bases, with 11 bases remaining between them. Germline lookup yields CDR1 SGHNT and CDR2 YYREEE (reference sequence). The CDR3 has 13 amino acids. The CDR3 nucleotides are TGTGCCAGCAGCTTGGGGACCTCTCGGGAGCAGTACTTC. It yields the protein CASSLGTSREQYF.

The rearrangement uses TRBV6-5 and TRBJ2-3; 7 positions agree with TRBD2. Per the germline V gene, CDR1 is MNHEY and CDR2 is SVGAGI. J gave up 2 bases and V 8 bases, and 10 bases lay outside the gene matches. The CDR3 sequence is 15 residues long. The CDR3 sequence is CASRGEVGHTDTQYF. The CDR3, as DNA: TGTGCCAGCCGGGGGGAGGTGGGGCACACAGATACGCAGTATTTT.

This chain uses TRBV18 with TRBJ2-3, with 7 nucleotides matching TRBD2. The trim removed 6 bases at V and 1 base at J, leaving 7 bases unmatched. The CDR3 contains 15 residues. From germline, CDR1 is KGHSH and CDR2 LQKENI. The CDR3 loop reads CASSQSAGGTDTQYF. The DNA for the CDR3 is TGTGCCAGCTCCCAAAGTGCGGGGGGCACAGATACGCAGTATTTT.

The chain recombines TRBV16 with TRBJ2-4; D possibly corresponds to TRBD2 (6 bases). CDR3 size: 17 residues. Germline V gives CDR1 KGHSY, CDR2 FQNENV. The V end lost 4 bases, the J end lost 0 bases, and 16 bases lay between the germline ends. In DNA, the CDR3 is TGTGCCAGCAGCCCCCCCTCTCGGGGACTAGCCAAAAACATTCAGTACTTC. Translating it yields CASSPPSRGLAKNIQYF.

This chain joins TRBV5-5 and TRBJ1-3; no clear D. The germline V gene has CDR1 SGHKS and CDR2 YYEKEE (reference sequence). The V end was cut by 0 bases, the J end by 0 bases, with 7 bases between. CDR3 length: 15 amino acids. The CDR3 reads CASSLALISGNTIYF. The CDR3, as DNA: TGTGCCAGCAGCTTGGCCCTGATCTCTGGAAACACCATATATTTT. The variable domain in full, completed from reference TRBV5-5 and TRBJ1-3, reads DAGVTQSPTHLIKTRGQQVTLRCSPISGHKSVSWYQQVLGQGPQFIFQYYEKEERGRGNFPDRFSARQFPNYSSELNVNALLLGDSALYLCASSLALISGNTIYFGEGSWLTVV.

This sequence joins TRBV30 and TRBJ1-2; TRBD1 matches at 7 bases. Germline V CDR1 and CDR2: GTSNPN, SVGIG (reference sequence). The CDR3 contains 14 residues. The trim removed 3 bases at V and 3 bases at J, leaving 7 bases unmatched. The CDR3 loop reads CAWSLQGLDYGYTF. The CDR3 bases are TGTGCCTGGAGCTTACAGGGGCTCGACTATGGCTACACCTTC. Together with reference TRBV30 and TRBJ1-2, the CDR3 gives the full variable domain: SQTIHQWPATLVQPVGSPLSLECTVEGTSNPNLYWYRQAAGRGLQLLFYSVGIGQISSEVPQNLSASRPQDRQFILSSKKLLLSDSGFYLCAWSLQGLDYGYTFGSGTRLTVV.

The V and J genes are TRBV9 and TRBJ1-2, with a possible D match to TRBD1 (6 bases). Trimming left V 4 bases short and J 0 bases short, with 13 bases between. This CDR3 has 15 residues. Germline assignment: CDR1 SGDLS and CDR2 YYNGEE. CDR3 protein: CASSYGQSTNYGYTF. CDR3 nucleotides: TGTGCCAGCAGCTACGGACAGAGCACTAACTATGGCTACACCTTC.

This clone occurred a few times. V usage is TRBV5-1 and J usage is TRBJ1-4; D possibly corresponds to TRBD1 (6 bases). The CDR3 runs 19 residues. Per germline, CDR1 SGHRS and CDR2 YFSETQ. Deletions cut 4 bases from V and 1 base from J, with 23 bases between. The CDR3, as DNA: TGCGCCAGCAGCCCCCCGACAGGAGGCGGCCTTAGAACTAATGAAAAACTGTTTTTT. The encoded protein is CASSPPTGGGLRTNEKLFF.

V and J are TRBV5-1 and TRBJ1-1; TRBD1 might be the D (5 bases). CDR3 length: 12 residues. The germline V gene encodes CDR1 SGHRS and CDR2 YFSETQ. V shed 0 bases and J shed 11 bases, with 11 bases lying between them. CDR3 bases: TGCGCCAGCAGCTTGGTGGGGCGTGAGGCTTTCTTT. The encoded protein is CASSLVGREAFF.

The chain joins TRBV5-1 to TRBJ2-7, with 8 positions matching TRBD2. This CDR3 is built from 15 residues. The V and J ends lost 0 bases and 5 bases, in that order; junction bases with no gene match: 7. The germline gives CDR1 SGHRS, CDR2 YFSETQ. The CDR3 coding sequence is TGCGCCAGCAGCTTGGAAGGGACTAGTATCGACGAGCAGTACTTC. This codes for CASSLEGTSIDEQYF.

V and J are TRBV7-9 and TRBJ1-4, with D unclear. CDR1 and CDR2 (germline): SEHNR, FQNEAQ (reference sequence). Trimming cost V 5 bases and J 0 bases, with 7 bases left between them. This CDR3 has 14 residues. The CDR3 DNA reads as TGTGCCAGCAGCCCCCATGCAACTAATGAAAAACTGTTTTTT. Translated: CASSPHATNEKLFF.

This clone showed up just a few times. The chain couples TRBV6-5 to TRBJ1-1; D is ambiguous. CDR1 and CDR2 (germline): MNHEY, SVGAGI. V lost 6 bases, J lost 1 base, and 9 bases lay in between. This CDR3 has 13 amino acids. The CDR3 loop reads CASSWASNTEAFF. CDR3 coding DNA: TGTGCCAGCAGCTGGGCATCGAACACTGAAGCTTTCTTT.

This chain uses TRBV28 with TRBJ1-3; possibly TRBD1 for D (5 bases). V was trimmed by 5 bases and J by 9 bases, leaving 14 bases between them. CDR3 size: 13 residues. Per germline, CDR1 MDHEN and CDR2 SYDVKM. CDR3 residues: CASSLPQGTTIYF. Written as DNA, the CDR3 is TGTGCCAGCAGTCTACCTCAGGGTACCACCATATATTTT. The full variable domain, with the rest looked up from reference TRBV28 and TRBJ1-3, is DVKVTQSSRYLVKRTGEKVFLECVQDMDHENMFWYRQDPGLGLRLIYFSYDVKMKEKGDIPEGYSVSREKKERFSLILESASTNQTSMYLCASSLPQGTTIYFGEGSWLTVV.

This clone turned up a few times. The DNA for the CDR3 is TGTGCCAGCAGTGATAAGGGCACAGATACGCAGTATTTT. Protein sequence: CASSDKGTDTQYF. The genes are TRBV6-4 and TRBJ2-3, with unresolved D. The ends were cut back, 3 bases at V and 1 base at J, with 5 bases in the middle. Germline V CDR1 and CDR2: MRHNA, SNTAGT. This CDR3 is 13 amino acids long.

This clone appeared once. The V call is TRBV18, the J call TRBJ1-5, with D possibly TRBD1 on 6 matching bases. The CDR3 loop spans 14 amino acids. The germline CDR1 and CDR2 sequences are KGHSH and LQKENI. Trimming left V 4 bases short and J 6 bases short, with 13 bases between. This CDR3 is CASSREQGGQPQHF. CDR3 bases: TGTGCCAGCTCACGGGAACAGGGAGGTCAGCCCCAGCATTTT.

This chain connects TRBV18 to TRBJ1-1; tentative D call: TRBD1 (6 bases). V was shortened by 0 bases and J by 0 bases, with 14 bases between the two germline ends. The CDR3 has 17 residues. Germline loops: CDR1 KGHSH, CDR2 LQKENI. DNA of the CDR3: TGTGCCAGCTCACCACCGGGGGGGCAGGGTTTGAACACTGAAGCTTTCTTT. Encoded protein: CASSPPGGQGLNTEAFF.

Turning to this clone: Its ends do not fully match the called genes, so a read error is possible. The chain carries TRBV4-1 and TRBJ2-4, with D possibly being TRBD1 (5 bases). CDR3 length: 13 residues. Germline V lookup: CDR1 MGHRA, CDR2 YSYEKL. In DNA, the CDR3 is TGCGCCAGCAGCCAAGATCTCGGGCAGGGTAAGACCTTC. This encodes CASSQDLGQGKTF.